The next 25 T cell receptor beta chains were all read from a single sample in a study of molecular identifiers for immune sequencing clone quantification. TCRdb re-called the PCR reads through MiXCR, storing one row per CDR3 protein. The sample consists of under 800,000 distinct CDR3 sequences, roughly 25% of them appearing once. Material for sequencing was naive CD8+ T cells from blood, with Jurkat cell RNA spiked in. As for subset: FACS-sorted CD8+CD4-CCR7+CD45RA+ naive T cells. The receptors derive from a human donor in good health. Some libraries in this study had Jurkat cell RNA spiked in.

This chain connects TRBV3-1 to TRBJ2-7; D remains unclear. Germline V gene lookup returns CDR1 LGHDT and CDR2 YNNKEL (reference sequence). The V and J ends lost 1 base and 6 bases respectively, with 7 bases between them. The CDR3 is 12 amino acids. The CDR3 spells CASSQGFSEQYF. The DNA for the CDR3 is TGTGCCAGCAGCCAAGGTTTCTCCGAGCAGTACTTC.

J is TRBJ2-7 and V is TRBV7-9; perhaps TRBD1 as D (6 bases). V was cut by 6 bases and J by 5 bases, with 26 bases left in between. Germline CDR1 and CDR2: SEHNR and FQNEAQ (reference sequence). The CDR3 loop spans 17 amino acids. CDR3 nucleotide sequence: TGTGCCAGCAGATCCCAACCGTCCCAGGGGATAGAGGACGAGCAGTACTTC. It is translated as CASRSQPSQGIEDEQYF.

This clonotype has more than one count but fewer than ten. V and J are TRBV14 and TRBJ2-2, with 11 bases matching TRBD2. The CDR3 is 16 amino acids. The germline CDR1 and CDR2 sequences are SGHDN and FVKESK. Trimming took 0 bases from V and 6 from J; bases not matched to a gene: 3. The CDR3 region has the DNA TGTGCCAGCAGCCAAGAGTCGGGACTAGCGGCCGGGGAGCTGTTTTTT. Translation: CASSQESGLAAGELFF.

The chain combines TRBV19 with TRBJ2-3; a possible D gene is TRBD2 (6 bases). This CDR3 is built from 15 residues. Trimming shortened V by 1 base and J by 2 bases, and 10 bases separated the two germline ends. Germline V gene lookup returns CDR1 LNHDA and CDR2 SQIVND (reference sequence). CDR3 protein: CASSIGTGLTDTQYF. Here the CDR3 DNA reads TGTGCCAGTAGTATAGGGACGGGACTCACAGATACGCAGTATTTT.

This clonotype has ten or more counts. This chain links TRBV6-5 with TRBJ2-3; possibly TRBD2 for D (6 bases). The CDR3 runs 15 residues. Germline values: CDR1 MNHEY, CDR2 SVGAGI. Trimming left V 7 bases short and J 2 bases short, with 16 bases between. CDR3 amino acids: CASMGGALDTDTQYF. CDR3 nucleotides: TGTGCCAGCATGGGAGGTGCGCTCGACACAGATACGCAGTATTTT.

With respect to this clonotype: The missing conserved phenylalanine or tryptophan at the end of this CDR3 makes a read error likely. This rearrangement joins TRBV3-1 to TRBJ2-7; TRBD2 matches at 9 bases. With 4 bases clipped from V and 2 bases from J, the junction kept 9 bases outside the gene matches. Germline V CDR1 and CDR2: LGHDT, YNNKEL (reference sequence). This CDR3 spans 16 amino acids. This CDR3 is CASSPQTSGLAYEQYL. The DNA of the CDR3 is TGTGCCAGCAGCCCACAGACTAGCGGTCTGGCCTACGAGCAGTACCTC.

The chain carries TRBV6-5 and TRBJ2-2; D remains unclear. V was shortened by 3 bases and J by 7 bases, with 12 bases between the two germline ends. The CDR3 is made up of 14 amino acids. Germline-derived CDR1 and CDR2 are MNHEY and SVGAGI. The CDR3 nucleotides read TGTGCCAGCAGTTATTCGACGGATCACGGGGAGCTGTTTTTT. Translation: CASSYSTDHGELFF.

This clonotype came up many times. V gene TRBV13 combines with J gene TRBJ2-1; the D call may be TRBD1 or TRBD2 (6 bases each). The ends were cut back, 5 bases at V and 9 bases at J, with 17 bases in the middle. The CDR3 length is 14 residues. CDR1 is PRHDT and CDR2 is FYEKMQ in the germline V gene (reference sequence). CDR3 coding DNA: TGTGCCAGCAGCCCTGCTTGGGGGGCCGGTGAGCAGTTCTTC. Encoded protein: CASSPAWGAGEQFF.

This clonotype was counted ten times or more. The chain employs TRBV4-1 and TRBJ2-5; 8 bases agree with TRBD1. V was clipped by 9 bases and J by 2 bases; unmatched bases: 5. In germline, CDR1 is MGHRA, CDR2 YSYEKL. The CDR3 spans 13 residues. The CDR3 nucleotides are TGCGCCAGTGGGGACAGGAGTCAAGAGACCCAGTACTTC. Its protein product is CASGDRSQETQYF.

A few counts support this clonotype. This chain connects TRBV27 to TRBJ2-3; tentative D call: TRBD2 (6 bases). CDR1 is MNHEY and CDR2 is SMNVEV in the germline V gene (reference sequence). This CDR3 is 14 amino acids long. V was trimmed by 5 bases and J by 6 bases, leaving 15 bases between them. CDR3 loop: CASSLGLGLDTQYF. The DNA for the CDR3 is TGTGCCAGCAGTCTGGGACTCGGCCTGGATACGCAGTATTTT.

This clonotype was counted between two and nine times. The chain links TRBV12-3 or TRBV12-4 to TRBJ1-1; tentative D call: TRBD1 (5 bases). The CDR3 runs to 14 residues. V lost 0 bases and J 5 bases, leaving 10 bases between the germline ends. Written as DNA, the CDR3 is TGTGCCAGCAGTTTAGCCGGGACGAGAACTGAAGCTTTCTTT. Translated: CASSLAGTRTEAFF.

As to this clonotype: This may come from a read error, since a much larger clone is one base off. The rearrangement links TRBV25-1 to TRBJ2-7; D is undetermined. Germline CDR1 and CDR2: MGHDK and SYGVNS. The CDR3 is made up of 15 amino acids. Trimming pared 4 bases from V and 9 bases from J, leaving 22 bases between. CDR3 sequence: CASSAKSPQGKRQYF. The CDR3, as DNA: TGTGCCAGCAGTGCCAAATCGCCCCAAGGGAAACGGCAGTACTTC.

The chain combines TRBV27 with TRBJ2-7; D perhaps matches TRBD2 (7 bases). CDR1 and CDR2 (germline): MNHEY, SMNVEV (reference sequence). The CDR3 sequence is 16 residues long. V was trimmed by 0 bases and J by 4 bases, leaving 16 bases between them. The CDR3 spells CASSLSGVGGLYEQYF. CDR3 in DNA: TGTGCCAGCAGTTTATCAGGTGTGGGGGGGCTGTACGAGCAGTACTTC.

Concerning this clonotype itself: A read error is possible here, since a much larger clone lies one base away. The gene calls are TRBV29-1 and TRBJ1-2; 7 bases line up with TRBD1. This CDR3 comprises 17 residues. Looked up from germline, CDR1 is SQVTM and CDR2 is ANQGSEA. The chain's CDR3 is CSVPRTGDRVPNYGFTF. The DNA of the CDR3 is TGCAGCGTTCCCCGAACCGGAGACAGGGTCCCAAACTATGGCTTCACCTTC.

The chain couples TRBV20-1 to TRBJ2-1; the match to TRBD2 covers 7 bases. In germline, CDR1 is DFQATT, CDR2 SNEGSKA (reference sequence). The CDR3 covers 16 residues. The V segment lost 3 bases and the J segment 0 bases; nucleotides outside the gene matches: 8. DNA for the CDR3: TGCAGTGCTAGGTTGCCGCGGGGGAGCTCCTACAATGAGCAGTTCTTC. Encoded protein: CSARLPRGSSYNEQFF.

There are many counts of this clonotype. J is TRBJ2-3 and V is TRBV29-1; D is unclear. The V end lost 3 bases, the J end lost 1 base, and 5 bases lay between the germline ends. The V gene's germline CDR1 is SQVTM and CDR2 ANQGSEA. The CDR3 sequence is 12 residues long. The DNA of the CDR3 is TGCAGCGTTGAGGCAGGCACAGATACGCAGTATTTT. It translates to CSVEAGTDTQYF.

The chain uses TRBV12-5 and TRBJ1-1; TRBD1 aligns across 10 bases. The V gene's germline CDR1 is LGHNT and CDR2 FRNRAP. The CDR3 has 12 amino acids. Losses at the gene ends were 5 bases for V and 11 bases for J; bases not matched to a gene: 5. The CDR3 region has the DNA TGTGCTAGTGGTCTAGGGACAGGGGACGCTTTCTTT. It is translated as CASGLGTGDAFF.

The chain carries TRBV3-1 and TRBJ2-7, with 7 bases identical to TRBD1. Trimming removed 5 bases from V and 2 bases from J; junction bases left unmatched: 9. CDR1 LGHDT and CDR2 YNNKEL come from the germline V gene (reference sequence). The CDR3 contains 15 residues. This CDR3 reads CASSGRTGLTYEQYF. The CDR3 DNA follows: TGTGCCAGCAGCGGGCGGACAGGACTGACCTACGAGCAGTACTTC.

In its sample, this clonotype was seen once. The chain couples TRBV12-3 or TRBV12-4 to TRBJ2-6; TRBD1 might be the D (5 bases). V lost 3 bases and J lost 2, with 17 bases in between. The CDR3 consists of 18 residues. The CDR3 coding sequence is TGTGCCAGCAGTTTGCGGCCCGGGCCAGGGACTGGGGCCAACGTCCTGACTTTC. It translates to CASSLRPGPGTGANVLTF.

At least ten counts were recorded for this clonotype. The V gene is TRBV4-3, the J gene TRBJ2-3; D is unclear. Trimming cost V 0 bases and J 4 bases, with 5 bases left between them. Germline assignment: CDR1 LGHNA and CDR2 YSLEER. The CDR3 extends over 13 amino acids. The CDR3 reads CASSQDWADTQYF. The CDR3 bases are TGCGCCAGCAGCCAAGATTGGGCAGATACGCAGTATTTT.

The count of this clonotype is one. CDR3 amino acids: CASSIRVGGLDGYTF. In DNA, the CDR3 is TGTGCCAGTAGTATTCGCGTGGGGGGTTTGGATGGCTACACCTTC. The chain joins TRBV19 to TRBJ1-2; tentative D call: TRBD1 (5 bases). V was trimmed by 3 bases and J by 6 bases, leaving 17 bases between them. The CDR3 length is 15 residues. Germline CDR1 and CDR2: LNHDA and SQIVND (reference sequence).

The CDR3 coding sequence is TGTGCCAGCAGTTACTACTCCCCACTCCAACGGTACCAAGAGACCCAGTACTTC. It codes for CASSYYSPLQRYQETQYF. The rearrangement uses TRBV6-6 and TRBJ2-5; D is unresolved. The V gene's germline CDR1 is MNHNY and CDR2 SVGAGI (reference sequence). CDR3 length equals 18 residues. Trimming took 1 base from V and 0 from J, leaving 18 bases between them.

This clonotype appeared many times. The chain combines TRBV5-4 with TRBJ2-7; D ambiguous. V was clipped by 0 bases and J by 5 bases, with 9 bases between them. This CDR3 comprises 13 residues. Looked up from germline, CDR1 is SGHNT and CDR2 is YYREEE (reference sequence). CDR3 amino acids: CASSLGHGNEQYF. CDR3 DNA sequence: TGTGCCAGCAGCTTGGGACATGGAAACGAGCAGTACTTC.

For the CDR3, the DNA is TGTGCCAGCAGCGAGGGACGGATTATAGCCAAAAACATTCAGTACTTC. Protein sequence: CASSEGRIIAKNIQYF. The chain carries TRBV21-1 and TRBJ2-4; TRBD1, the table's D call, was not compared with the DNA. TRBV21-1 is reported as a pseudogene. The CDR3 is 16 amino acids.

This clonotype occurred a few times. V usage is TRBV7-9 and J usage is TRBJ2-5, with D possibly being TRBD2 (6 bases). From germline, CDR1 is SEHNR and CDR2 FQNEAQ (reference sequence). The V gene lost 2 bases and the J gene lost 5 bases, with 15 bases spanning the gap. The CDR3 covers 15 residues. The CDR3 loop reads CASSLFGGTGETQYF. The CDR3 DNA reads TGTGCCAGCAGCTTATTCGGAGGGACGGGGGAGACCCAGTACTTC.